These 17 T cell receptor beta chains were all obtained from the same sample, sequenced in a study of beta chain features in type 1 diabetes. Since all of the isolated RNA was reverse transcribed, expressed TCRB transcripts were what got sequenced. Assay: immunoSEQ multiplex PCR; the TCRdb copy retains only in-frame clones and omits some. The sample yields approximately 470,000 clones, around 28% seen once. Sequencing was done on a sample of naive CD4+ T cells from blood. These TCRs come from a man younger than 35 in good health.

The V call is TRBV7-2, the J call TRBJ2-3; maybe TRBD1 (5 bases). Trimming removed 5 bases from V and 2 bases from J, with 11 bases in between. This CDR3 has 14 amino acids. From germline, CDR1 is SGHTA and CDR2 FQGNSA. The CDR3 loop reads CASSQGTYTDTQYF. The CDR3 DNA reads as TGTGCCAGCAGCCAGGGCACCTACACAGATACGCAGTATTTT.

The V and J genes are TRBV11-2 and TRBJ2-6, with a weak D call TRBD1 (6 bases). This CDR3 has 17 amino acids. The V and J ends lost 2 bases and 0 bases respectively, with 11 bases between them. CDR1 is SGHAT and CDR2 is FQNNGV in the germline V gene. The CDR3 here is CASSLPDSYSGANVLTF. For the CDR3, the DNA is TGTGCCAGCAGCTTACCGGACAGCTACTCTGGGGCCAACGTCCTGACTTTC.

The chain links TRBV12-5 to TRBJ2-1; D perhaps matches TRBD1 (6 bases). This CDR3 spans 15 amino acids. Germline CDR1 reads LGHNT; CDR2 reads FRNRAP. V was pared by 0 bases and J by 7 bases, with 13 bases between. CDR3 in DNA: TGTGCTAGTGGTTTGGTTCCGTCAGGGGTTAATGAGCAGTTCTTC. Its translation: CASGLVPSGVNEQFF.

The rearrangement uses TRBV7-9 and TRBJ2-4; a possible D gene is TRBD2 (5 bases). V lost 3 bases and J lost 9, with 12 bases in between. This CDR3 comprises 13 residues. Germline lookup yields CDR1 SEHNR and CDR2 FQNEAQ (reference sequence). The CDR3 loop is CASSFAEGGIQYF. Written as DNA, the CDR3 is TGTGCCAGCAGCTTCGCGGAAGGAGGCATTCAGTACTTC.

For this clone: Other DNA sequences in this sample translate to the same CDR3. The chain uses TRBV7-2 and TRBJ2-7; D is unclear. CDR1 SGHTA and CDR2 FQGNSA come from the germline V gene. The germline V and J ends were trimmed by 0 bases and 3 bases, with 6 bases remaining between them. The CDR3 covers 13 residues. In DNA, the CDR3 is TGTGCCAGCAGCTTAGCGGCAGGCTACGAGCAGTACTTC. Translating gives CASSLAAGYEQYF.

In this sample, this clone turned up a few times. The CDR3 DNA sequence: TGTGCCAGCAGCTGGCCCTTGGGACACCAAGGGGGGAGCACAGATACGCAGTATTTT. Translation: CASSWPLGHQGGSTDTQYF. This chain connects TRBV5-4 to TRBJ2-3; either TRBD1 or TRBD2 may fit D (6 bases each). V was clipped by 3 bases and J by 0 bases, with 23 bases between them. CDR3 length equals 19 residues. The germline V gene encodes CDR1 SGHNT and CDR2 YYREEE (reference sequence).

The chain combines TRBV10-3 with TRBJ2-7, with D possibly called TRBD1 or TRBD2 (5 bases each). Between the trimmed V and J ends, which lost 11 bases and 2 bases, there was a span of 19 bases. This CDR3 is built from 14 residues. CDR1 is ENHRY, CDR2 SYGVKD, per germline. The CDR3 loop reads CAVAPGREPYEQYF. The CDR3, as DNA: TGTGCCGTTGCGCCGGGCAGGGAGCCCTACGAGCAGTACTTC.

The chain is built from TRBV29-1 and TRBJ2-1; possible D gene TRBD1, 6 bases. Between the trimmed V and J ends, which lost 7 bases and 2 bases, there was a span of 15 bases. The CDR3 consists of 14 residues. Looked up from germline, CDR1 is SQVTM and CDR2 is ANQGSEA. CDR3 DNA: TGCAGCGCCAGGACAGCGGCCGCCTACAATGAGCAGTTCTTC. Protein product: CSARTAAAYNEQFF.

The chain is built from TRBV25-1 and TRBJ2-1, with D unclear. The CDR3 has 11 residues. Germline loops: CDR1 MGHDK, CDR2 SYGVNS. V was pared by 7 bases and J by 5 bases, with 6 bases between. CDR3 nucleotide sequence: TGTGCCAGCATAGGAAACAATGAGCAGTTCTTC. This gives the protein CASIGNNEQFF.

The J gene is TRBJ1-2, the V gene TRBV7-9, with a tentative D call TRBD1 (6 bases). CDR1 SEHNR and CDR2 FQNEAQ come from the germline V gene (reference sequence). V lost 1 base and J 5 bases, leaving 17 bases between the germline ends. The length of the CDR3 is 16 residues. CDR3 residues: CASSLVSFGQIYGYTF. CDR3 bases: TGTGCCAGCAGCTTAGTAAGCTTTGGACAGATATATGGCTACACCTTC. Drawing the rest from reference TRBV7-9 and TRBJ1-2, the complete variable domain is DTGVSQNPRHKITKRGQNVTFRCDPISEHNRLYWYRQTLGQGPEFLTYFQNEAQLEKSRLLSDRFSAERPKGSFSTLEIQRTEQGDSAMYLCASSLVSFGQIYGYTFGSGTRLTVV.

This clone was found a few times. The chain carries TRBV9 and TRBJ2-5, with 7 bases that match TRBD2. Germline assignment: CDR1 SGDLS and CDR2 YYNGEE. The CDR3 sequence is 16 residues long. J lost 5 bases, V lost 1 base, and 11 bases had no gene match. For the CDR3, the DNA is TGTGCCAGCAGCGTACGGTCTGCGGGAGTTGGGGAGACCCAGTACTTC. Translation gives CASSVRSAGVGETQYF.

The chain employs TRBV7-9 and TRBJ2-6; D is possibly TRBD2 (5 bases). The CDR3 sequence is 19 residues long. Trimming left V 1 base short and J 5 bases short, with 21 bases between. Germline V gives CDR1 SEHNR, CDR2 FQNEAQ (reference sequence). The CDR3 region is CASSLVEKGSVGWANVLTF. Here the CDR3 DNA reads TGTGCCAGCAGCTTAGTTGAGAAAGGGAGCGTCGGTTGGGCCAACGTCCTGACTTTC. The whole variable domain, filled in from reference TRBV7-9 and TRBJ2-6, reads DTGVSQNPRHKITKRGQNVTFRCDPISEHNRLYWYRQTLGQGPEFLTYFQNEAQLEKSRLLSDRFSAERPKGSFSTLEIQRTEQGDSAMYLCASSLVEKGSVGWANVLTFGAGSRLTVL.

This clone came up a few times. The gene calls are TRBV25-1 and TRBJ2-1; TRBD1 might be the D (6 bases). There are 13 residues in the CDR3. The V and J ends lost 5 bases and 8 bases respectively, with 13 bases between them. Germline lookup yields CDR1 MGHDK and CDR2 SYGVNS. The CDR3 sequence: CASSRYREDEQFF. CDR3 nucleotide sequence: TGTGCCAGCAGTCGCTACAGGGAAGATGAGCAGTTCTTC.

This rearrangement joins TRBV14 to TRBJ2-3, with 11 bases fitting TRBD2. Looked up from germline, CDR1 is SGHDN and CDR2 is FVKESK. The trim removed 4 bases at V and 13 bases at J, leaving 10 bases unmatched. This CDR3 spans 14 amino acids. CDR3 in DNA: TGTGCCAGCAGCCCGGAGGCTAGCGGGAGGCGGAAGTATTTT. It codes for CASSPEASGRRKYF.

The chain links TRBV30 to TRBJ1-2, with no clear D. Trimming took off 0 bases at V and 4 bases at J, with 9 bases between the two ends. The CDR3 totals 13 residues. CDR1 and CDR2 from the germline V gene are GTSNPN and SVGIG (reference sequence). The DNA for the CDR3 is TGTGCCTGGAGTGTATTGGGCTTCTATGGCTACACCTTC. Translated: CAWSVLGFYGYTF.

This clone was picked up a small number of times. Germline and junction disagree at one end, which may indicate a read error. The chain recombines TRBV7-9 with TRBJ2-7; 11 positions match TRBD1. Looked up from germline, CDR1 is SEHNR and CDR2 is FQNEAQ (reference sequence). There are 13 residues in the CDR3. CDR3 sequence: CASSLGQGDVTSF. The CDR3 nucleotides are TGTGCCAGCAGCTTGGGACAGGGGGATGTCACGTCCTTC.

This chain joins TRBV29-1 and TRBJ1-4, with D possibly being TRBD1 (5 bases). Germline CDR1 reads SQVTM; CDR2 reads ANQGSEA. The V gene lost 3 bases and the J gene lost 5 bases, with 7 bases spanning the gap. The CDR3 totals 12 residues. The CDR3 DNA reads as TGCAGCGTTGACAGGGCGAATGAAAAACTGTTTTTT. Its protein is CSVDRANEKLFF.